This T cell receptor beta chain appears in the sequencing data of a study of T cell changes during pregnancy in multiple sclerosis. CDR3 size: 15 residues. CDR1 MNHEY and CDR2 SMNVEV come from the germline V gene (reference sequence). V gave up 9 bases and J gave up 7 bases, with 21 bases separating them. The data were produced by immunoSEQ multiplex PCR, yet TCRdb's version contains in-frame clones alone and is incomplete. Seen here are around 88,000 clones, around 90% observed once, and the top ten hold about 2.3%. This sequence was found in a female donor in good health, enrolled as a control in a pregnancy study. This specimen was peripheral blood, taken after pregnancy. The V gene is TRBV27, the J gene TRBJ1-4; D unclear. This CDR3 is CASRRVSSRSEKLFF. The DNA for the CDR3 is TGTGCCAGTCGACGGGTCTCCTCGAGGAGTGAAAAACTGTTTTTT.